Each of the 3 T cell receptor beta chains below was sequenced from the same sample in a study of blood T cell repertoires in COVID-19. Sequencing was performed with immunoSEQ multiplex PCR; in TCRdb, only in-frame clones are kept and a portion is missing. The data show roughly 68,000 clones, with 70% to 85% seen just once and 15% to 20% held by the top ten. The source material was peripheral blood. These receptors came from an elderly man with active COVID-19.

The rearrangement joins TRBV5-4 to TRBJ2-7; 7 bases align to TRBD1. The CDR3 sequence is 14 residues long. V lost 4 bases and J lost 1; bases outside the gene matches: 5. Germline loops: CDR1 SGHNT, CDR2 YYREEE (reference sequence). The CDR3 DNA reads as TGTGCCAGCAGCCTTCCAGGGGGTTCCTACGAGCAGTACTTC. Translation gives CASSLPGGSYEQYF.

The V and J genes are TRBV3-1 (or the pseudogene TRBV3-2) and TRBJ2-1; 9 bases match TRBD2. This CDR3 is built from 19 residues. V trimming: 4 bases; J trimming: 7 bases; junction bases outside the gene matches: 20. Germline V lookup: CDR1 LGHDT, CDR2 YNNKEL (reference sequence). The CDR3 is CASSPYPSSSGRGGNEQFF. In nucleotides, the CDR3 is TGTGCCAGCAGCCCATATCCCTCAAGTAGCGGGAGAGGAGGGAATGAGCAGTTCTTC.

The rearrangement uses TRBV24-1 and TRBJ2-2; 7 bases match TRBD1. The CDR3 runs to 16 residues. In germline, CDR1 is KGHDR, CDR2 SFDVKD. Trimming cost V 3 bases and J 7 bases; bases outside gene matches: 10. The CDR3 DNA follows: TGTGCCACCAGTGATCGTTCTAACAGGGGTGGCGGGGAGCTGTTTTTT. This codes for CATSDRSNRGGGELFF.